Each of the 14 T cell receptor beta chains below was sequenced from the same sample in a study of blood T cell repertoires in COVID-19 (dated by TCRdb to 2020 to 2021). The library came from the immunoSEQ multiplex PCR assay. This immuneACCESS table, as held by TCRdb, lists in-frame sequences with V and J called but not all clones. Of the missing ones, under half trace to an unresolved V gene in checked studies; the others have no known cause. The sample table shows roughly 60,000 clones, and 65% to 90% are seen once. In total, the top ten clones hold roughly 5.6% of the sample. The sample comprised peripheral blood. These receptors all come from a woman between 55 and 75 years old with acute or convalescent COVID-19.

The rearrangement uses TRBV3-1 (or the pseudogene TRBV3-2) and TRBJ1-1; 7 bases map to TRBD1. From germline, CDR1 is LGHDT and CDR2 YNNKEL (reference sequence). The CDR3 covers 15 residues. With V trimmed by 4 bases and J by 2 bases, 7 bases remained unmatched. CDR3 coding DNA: TGTGCCAGCAGCCCTAGGACAGGTCTAAACACTGAAGCTTTCTTT. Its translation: CASSPRTGLNTEAFF.

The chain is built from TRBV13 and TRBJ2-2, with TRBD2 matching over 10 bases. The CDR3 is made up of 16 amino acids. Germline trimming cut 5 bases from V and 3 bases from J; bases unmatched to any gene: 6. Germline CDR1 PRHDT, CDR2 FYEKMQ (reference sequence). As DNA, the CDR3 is TGTGCCAGCAGCCGCAGAGCGGGGGGGCACACCGGGGAGCTGTTTTTT. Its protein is CASSRRAGGHTGELFF. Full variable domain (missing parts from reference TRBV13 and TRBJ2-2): AAGVIQSPRHLIKEKRETATLKCYPIPRHDTVYWYQQGPGQDPQFLISFYEKMQSDKGSIPDRFSAQQFSDYHSELNMSSLELGDSALYFCASSRRAGGHTGELFFGEGSRLTVL.

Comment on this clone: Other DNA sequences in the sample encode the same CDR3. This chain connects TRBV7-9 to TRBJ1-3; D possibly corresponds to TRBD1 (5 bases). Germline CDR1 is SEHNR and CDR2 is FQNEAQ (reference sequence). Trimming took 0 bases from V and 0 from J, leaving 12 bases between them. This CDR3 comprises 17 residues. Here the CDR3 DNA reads TGTGCCAGCAGCTTAGCGGGCAGGGCGAGCTCTGGAAACACCATATATTTT. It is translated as CASSLAGRASSGNTIYF.

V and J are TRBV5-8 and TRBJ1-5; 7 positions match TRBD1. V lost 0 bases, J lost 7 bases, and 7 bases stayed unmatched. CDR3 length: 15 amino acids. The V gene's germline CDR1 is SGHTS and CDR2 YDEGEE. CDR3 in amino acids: CASSLADRDGQPQHF. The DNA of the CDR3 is TGTGCCAGCAGCTTGGCTGACAGGGACGGACAGCCCCAGCATTTT.

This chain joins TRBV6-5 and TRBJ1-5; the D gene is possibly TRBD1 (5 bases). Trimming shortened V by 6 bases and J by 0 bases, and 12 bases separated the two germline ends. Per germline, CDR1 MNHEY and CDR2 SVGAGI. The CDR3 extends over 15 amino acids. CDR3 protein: CASRGPGDSNQPQHF. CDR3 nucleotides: TGTGCCAGCAGGGGGCCGGGGGATAGCAATCAGCCCCAGCATTTT.

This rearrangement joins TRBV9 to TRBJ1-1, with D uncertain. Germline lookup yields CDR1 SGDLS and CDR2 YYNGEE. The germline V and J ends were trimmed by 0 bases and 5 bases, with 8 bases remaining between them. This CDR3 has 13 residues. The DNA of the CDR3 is TGTGCCAGCAGCGTAGAGATACTGACTGAAGCTTTCTTT. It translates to CASSVEILTEAFF. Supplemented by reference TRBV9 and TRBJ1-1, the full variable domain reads DSGVTQTPKHLITATGQRVTLRCSPRSGDLSVYWYQQSLDQGLQFLIQYYNGEERAKGNILERFSAQQFPDLHSELNLSSLELGDSALYFCASSVEILTEAFFGQGTRLTVV.

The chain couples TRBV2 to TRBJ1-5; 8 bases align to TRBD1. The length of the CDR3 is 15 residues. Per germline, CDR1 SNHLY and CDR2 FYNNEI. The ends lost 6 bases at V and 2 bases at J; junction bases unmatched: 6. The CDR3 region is CASRLDRGGNQPQHF. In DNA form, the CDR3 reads TGTGCCAGCAGACTCGACAGGGGAGGCAATCAGCCCCAGCATTTT.

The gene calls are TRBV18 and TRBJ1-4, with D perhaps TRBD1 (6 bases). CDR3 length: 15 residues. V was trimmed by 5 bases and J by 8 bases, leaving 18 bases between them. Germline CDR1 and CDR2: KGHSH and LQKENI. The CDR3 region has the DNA TGTGCCAGCTCAGCCGTTCGACAGGCTGGAGAAAAACTGTTTTTT. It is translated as CASSAVRQAGEKLFF.

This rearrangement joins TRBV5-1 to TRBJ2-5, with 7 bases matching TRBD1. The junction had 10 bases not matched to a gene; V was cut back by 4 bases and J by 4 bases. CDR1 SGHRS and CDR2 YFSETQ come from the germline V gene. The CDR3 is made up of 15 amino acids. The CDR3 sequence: CASSPGQAWGETQYF. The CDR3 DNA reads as TGCGCCAGCAGCCCCGGACAGGCCTGGGGAGAGACCCAGTACTTC.

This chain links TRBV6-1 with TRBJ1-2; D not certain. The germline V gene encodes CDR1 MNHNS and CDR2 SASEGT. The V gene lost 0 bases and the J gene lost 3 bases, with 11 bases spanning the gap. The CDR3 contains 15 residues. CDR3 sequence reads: CASSEANTQYYGYTF. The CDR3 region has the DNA TGTGCCAGCAGTGAAGCGAACACACAGTACTATGGCTACACCTTC.

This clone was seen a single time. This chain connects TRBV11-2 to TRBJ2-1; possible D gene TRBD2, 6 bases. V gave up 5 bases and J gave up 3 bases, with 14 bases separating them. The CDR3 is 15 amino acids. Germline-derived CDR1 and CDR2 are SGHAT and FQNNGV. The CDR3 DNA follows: TGTGCCAGCAGCCCCGCGGGGTCTTACTACAATGAGCAGTTCTTC. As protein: CASSPAGSYYNEQFF. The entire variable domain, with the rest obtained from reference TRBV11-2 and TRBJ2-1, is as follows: EAGVAQSPRYKIIEKRQSVAFWCNPISGHATLYWYQQILGQGPKLLIQFQNNGVVDDSQLPKDRFSAERLKGVDSTLKIQPAKLEDSAVYLCASSPAGSYYNEQFFGPGTRLTVL.

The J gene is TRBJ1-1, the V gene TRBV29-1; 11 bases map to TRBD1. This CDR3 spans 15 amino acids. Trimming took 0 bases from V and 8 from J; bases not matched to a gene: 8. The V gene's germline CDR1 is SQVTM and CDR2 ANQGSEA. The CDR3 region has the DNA TGCAGCGTTGAAGAAAGGGGGACAGGGGGTCGCGAAGCTTTCTTT. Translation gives CSVEERGTGGREAFF.

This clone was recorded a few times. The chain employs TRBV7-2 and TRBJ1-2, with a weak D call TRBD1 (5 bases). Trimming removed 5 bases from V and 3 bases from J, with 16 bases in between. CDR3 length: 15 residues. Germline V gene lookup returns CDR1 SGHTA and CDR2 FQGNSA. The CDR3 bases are TGTGCCAGCAGCCAGGGAAGGGCTAATTACTATGGCTACACCTTC. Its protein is CASSQGRANYYGYTF. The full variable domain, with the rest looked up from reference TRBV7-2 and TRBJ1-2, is GAGVSQSPSNKVTEKGKDVELRCDPISGHTALYWYRQSLGQGLEFLIYFQGNSAPDKSGLPSDRFSAERTGGSVSTLTIQRTQQEDSAVYLCASSQGRANYYGYTFGSGTRLTVV.

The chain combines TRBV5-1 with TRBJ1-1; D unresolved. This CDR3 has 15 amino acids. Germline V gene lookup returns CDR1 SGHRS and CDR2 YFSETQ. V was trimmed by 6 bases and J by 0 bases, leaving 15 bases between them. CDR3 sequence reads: CASTLGGPLNTEAFF. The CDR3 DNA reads TGCGCCAGCACCCTTGGTGGGCCCTTGAACACTGAAGCTTTCTTT.